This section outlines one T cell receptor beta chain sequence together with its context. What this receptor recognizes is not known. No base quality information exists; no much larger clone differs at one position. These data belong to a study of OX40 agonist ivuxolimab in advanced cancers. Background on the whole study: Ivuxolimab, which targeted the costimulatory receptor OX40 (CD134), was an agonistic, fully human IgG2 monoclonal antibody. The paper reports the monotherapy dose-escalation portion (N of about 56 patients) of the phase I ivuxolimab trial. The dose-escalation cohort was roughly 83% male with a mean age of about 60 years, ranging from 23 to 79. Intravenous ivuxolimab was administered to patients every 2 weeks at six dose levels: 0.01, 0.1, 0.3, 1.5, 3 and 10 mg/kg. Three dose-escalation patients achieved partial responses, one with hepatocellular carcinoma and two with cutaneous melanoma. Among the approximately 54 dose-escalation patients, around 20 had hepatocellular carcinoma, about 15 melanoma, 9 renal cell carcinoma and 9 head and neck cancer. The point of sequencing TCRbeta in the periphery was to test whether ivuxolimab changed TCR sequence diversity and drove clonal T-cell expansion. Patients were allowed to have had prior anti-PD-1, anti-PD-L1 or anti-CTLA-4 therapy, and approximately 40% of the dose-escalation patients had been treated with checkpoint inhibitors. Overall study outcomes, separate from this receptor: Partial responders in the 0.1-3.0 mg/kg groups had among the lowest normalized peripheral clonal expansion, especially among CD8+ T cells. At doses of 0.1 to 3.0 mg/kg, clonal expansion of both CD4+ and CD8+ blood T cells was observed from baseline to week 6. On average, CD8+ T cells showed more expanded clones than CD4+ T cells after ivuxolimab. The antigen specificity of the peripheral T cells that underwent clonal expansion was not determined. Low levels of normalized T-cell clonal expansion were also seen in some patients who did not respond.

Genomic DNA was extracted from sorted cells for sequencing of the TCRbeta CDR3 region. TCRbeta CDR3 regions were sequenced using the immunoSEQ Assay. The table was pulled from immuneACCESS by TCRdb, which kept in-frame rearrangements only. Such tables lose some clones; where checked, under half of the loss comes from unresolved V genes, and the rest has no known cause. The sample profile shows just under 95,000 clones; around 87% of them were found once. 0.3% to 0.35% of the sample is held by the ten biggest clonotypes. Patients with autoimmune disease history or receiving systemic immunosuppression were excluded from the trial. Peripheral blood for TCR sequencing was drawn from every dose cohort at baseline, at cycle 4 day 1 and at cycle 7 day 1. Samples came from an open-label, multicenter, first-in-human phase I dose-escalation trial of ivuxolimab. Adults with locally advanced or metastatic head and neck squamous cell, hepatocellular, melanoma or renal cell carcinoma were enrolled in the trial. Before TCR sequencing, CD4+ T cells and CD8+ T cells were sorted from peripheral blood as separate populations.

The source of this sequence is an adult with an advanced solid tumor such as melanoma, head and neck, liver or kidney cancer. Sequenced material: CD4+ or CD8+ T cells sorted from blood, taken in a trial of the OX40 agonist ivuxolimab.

CDR3 reads: CASSYPGDAFF. In nucleotides, the sequence is TGTGCCAGCAGTTACCCAGGGGATGCTTTCTTT. This receptor chain uses TRBV6-6 and TRBJ1-1; a tentative D call is TRBD1 (6 bases match). The junction carries 9 bases between V and J, which are trimmed by 2 bases and 11 bases respectively. Spanning cysteine to phenylalanine, the CDR3 consists of 11 amino acids. Just the 33-base CDR3 DNA is kept, in frame starting at base 1. In the germline V gene (reference sequence), CDR1 corresponds to MNHNY and CDR2 to SVGAGI.